Described below is a single TCR beta chain sequence and its context. The antigen is unknown. CDR3 length: 16 amino acids. Germline values: CDR1 SGHNT, CDR2 YYREEE (reference sequence). V gave up 5 bases and J gave up 4 bases; unmatched junction bases: 7. Treatment: over 15 received Ad26.COV2.S at low or high dose, single or two shots; roughly five received placebo; per-sample allocation not given. Samples came from day 63 after the first vaccine or placebo injection. Some clones are missing from TCRdb's copy, which holds only in-frame ones; the method was immunoSEQ multiplex PCR. Here the sample spans approximately 480,000 clones, approximately 90% being singletons. This sample stems from a study of Ad26.COV2.S vaccination and SARS-CoV-2 variants. The study, taken as a whole, reports: Following vaccination, spike-specific CD8+ and CD4+ T cell responses reportedly exhibited substantial breadth.

The TCR comes from a person aged 18-65 years who received the Ad26.COV2.S COVID-19 vaccine or a placebo. The material sequenced was peripheral blood, taken in a trial of Ad26.COV2.S vaccine versus placebo. The chain has TRBV5-4 and TRBJ1-6; 9 bases map to TRBD1. CDR3 amino acids: CASSEPGQGYNSPLHF. CDR3 DNA: TGTGCCAGCAGTGAACCGGGACAGGGATATAATTCACCCCTCCACTTT.